This T cell receptor beta chain was captured by sequencing in a study of Ad26.COV2.S vaccination and SARS-CoV-2 variants. The study, taken as a whole, reports: Researchers cautioned that TCR breadth and depth analyses may have underestimated total T cell responses.

Specified treatment: over 15 received Ad26.COV2.S at low or high dose, single or two shots; a few received placebo; per-sample allocation not given. The investigators took samples on day 63 after the first vaccine or placebo injection. TCRdb's table, derived via immunoSEQ multiplex PCR, lists solely in-frame clones and lacks some. The sample shows around 400,000 clones, 75% to 95% of them seen only once. From germline, CDR1 is MNHEY and CDR2 SVGEGT. Germline trimming cut 0 bases from V and 5 bases from J; bases unmatched to any gene: 15. There are 19 residues in the CDR3. In regard to this clone: Its antigen is unknown.

This receptor was identified in a person between 18 and 59 years old who received the Ad26.COV2.S COVID-19 vaccine or a placebo. This specimen consisted of peripheral blood, obtained in a trial of Ad26.COV2.S vaccine versus placebo. The chain is built from TRBV6-2 or TRBV6-3 and TRBJ2-1; 8 nucleotides match TRBD2. In DNA form, the CDR3 reads TGTGCCAGCAGTTACTCGGGCCCGGGAGGGCCGTTAGTCGACAATGAGCAGTTCTTC. It codes for CASSYSGPGGPLVDNEQFF.